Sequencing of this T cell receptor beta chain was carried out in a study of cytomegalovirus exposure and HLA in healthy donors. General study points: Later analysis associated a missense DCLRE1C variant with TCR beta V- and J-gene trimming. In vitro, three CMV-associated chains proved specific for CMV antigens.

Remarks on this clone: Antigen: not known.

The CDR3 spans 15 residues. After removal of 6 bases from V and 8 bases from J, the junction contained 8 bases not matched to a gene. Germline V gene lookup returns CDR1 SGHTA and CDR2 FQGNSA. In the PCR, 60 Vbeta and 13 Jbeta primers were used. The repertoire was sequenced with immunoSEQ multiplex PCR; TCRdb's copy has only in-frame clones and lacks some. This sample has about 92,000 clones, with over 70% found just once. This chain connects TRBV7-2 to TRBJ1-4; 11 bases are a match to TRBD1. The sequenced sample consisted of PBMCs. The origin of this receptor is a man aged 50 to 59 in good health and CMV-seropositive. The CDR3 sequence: CASSPRTGGGEKLFF. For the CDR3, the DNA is TGTGCCAGCAGTCCGAGGACAGGGGGCGGAGAAAAACTGTTTTTT.